This T cell receptor beta chain is from a study of beta chain features in type 1 diabetes. As every portion of the isolated RNA was reverse transcribed, the sequencing read expressed TCRB transcripts. Using immunoSEQ multiplex PCR, the repertoire was profiled, and TCRdb retains in-frame clones only, with some absent. The sample lists about 710,000 clones, about 14% occurring once. Findings and limits, study-wide: Shorter TCRB CDR3s, moderately but significantly so, were found in Type 1 diabetes patients in all four CD4+ subsets. The naive, central memory and Treg TCRB repertoires showed an apparent similarity that was greater among patients than among healthy donors. The study found fewer insertions and more deletions at VDJ junctions in type 1 diabetes patients.

In its sample, this clone was seen a few times. What it binds is not known. Sequenced sample: naive CD4+ T cells from blood. The receptor's source is a man aged 18 to 30 with type 1 diabetes.

The CDR3 loop reads CASSLVTGRQTQYF. DNA of the CDR3: TGTGCCAGCAGCTTAGTGACAGGTCGGCAGACCCAGTACTTC. This chain joins TRBV7-2 and TRBJ2-5; a weak D match, TRBD1 (6 bases). The V gene's germline CDR1 is SGHTA and CDR2 FQGNSA. V was clipped by 1 base and J by 6 bases, with 12 bases between them. The CDR3 extends over 14 amino acids. Full variable domain (outside the CDR3, taken from reference TRBV7-2 and TRBJ2-5): GAGVSQSPSNKVTEKGKDVELRCDPISGHTALYWYRQSLGQGLEFLIYFQGNSAPDKSGLPSDRFSAERTGGSVSTLTIQRTQQEDSAVYLCASSLVTGRQTQYFGPGTRLLVL.